This T cell receptor (beta chain) was identified in a study of cytomegalovirus exposure and HLA in healthy donors. Study findings and constraints: A highly shared variant cluster was judged a likely technical artifact.

The PCR ran on 60 Vbeta and 13 Jbeta primers. Some clones are missing from TCRdb's copy, which holds only in-frame ones; the method was immunoSEQ multiplex PCR. In the table there are roughly 120,000 clones, under 80% of which are singletons. With respect to this clone: The antigen is unknown.

Germline trimming cut 0 bases from V and 7 bases from J; bases unmatched to any gene: 4. The CDR3 runs to 14 residues. The germline V gene has CDR1 SGHTS and CDR2 YDEGEE. Samples came from healthy bone marrow donors. Sequenced material: PBMCs. The rearrangement uses TRBV5-8 and TRBJ1-5; the match to TRBD1 covers 7 bases. The clonotype comes from a woman in her fifties or sixties in good health and CMV-seropositive. The CDR3 loop reads CASSLGSGGQPQHF. Here the CDR3 DNA reads TGTGCCAGCAGCTTGGGATCAGGGGGACAGCCCCAGCATTTT.